This entry is about one T cell receptor (beta chain). Its antigen is as yet unknown. PCR amplification relied on 60 Vbeta primers (plus 13 Jbeta primers). Sequencing used immunoSEQ multiplex PCR; TCRdb keeps in-frame clones, though not all of them. The sample has about 250,000 clones, approximately 70% seen once; the top ten hold under 2.5%. This record belongs to a study of cytomegalovirus exposure and HLA in healthy donors. Study-level points and caveats: What TCR beta sequences reportedly achieved was accurate prediction of HLA-A and HLA-B alleles in most subjects. For TCR beta chains, V- and J-gene trimming was later linked to a missense DCLRE1C variant.

Germline lookup yields CDR1 SGHDN and CDR2 FVKESK. V lost 0 bases to trimming and J lost 3 bases, with 9 bases between them. The CDR3 loop spans 15 amino acids. This TCR derives from a female donor in good health and CMV-seronegative. The sample comprised PBMCs. The genes are TRBV14 and TRBJ2-1; the D gene is possibly TRBD1 (6 bases). CDR3 loop: CASSQDTGSYNEQFF. In DNA, the CDR3 is TGTGCCAGCAGCCAAGATACAGGGAGCTACAATGAGCAGTTCTTC. Complete variable domain (other parts from reference TRBV14 and TRBJ2-1): EAGVTQFPSHSVIEKGQTVTLRCDPISGHDNLYWYRRVMGKEIKFLLHFVKESKQDESGMPNNRFLAERTGGTYSTLKVQPAELEDSGVYFCASSQDTGSYNEQFFGPGTRLTVL.